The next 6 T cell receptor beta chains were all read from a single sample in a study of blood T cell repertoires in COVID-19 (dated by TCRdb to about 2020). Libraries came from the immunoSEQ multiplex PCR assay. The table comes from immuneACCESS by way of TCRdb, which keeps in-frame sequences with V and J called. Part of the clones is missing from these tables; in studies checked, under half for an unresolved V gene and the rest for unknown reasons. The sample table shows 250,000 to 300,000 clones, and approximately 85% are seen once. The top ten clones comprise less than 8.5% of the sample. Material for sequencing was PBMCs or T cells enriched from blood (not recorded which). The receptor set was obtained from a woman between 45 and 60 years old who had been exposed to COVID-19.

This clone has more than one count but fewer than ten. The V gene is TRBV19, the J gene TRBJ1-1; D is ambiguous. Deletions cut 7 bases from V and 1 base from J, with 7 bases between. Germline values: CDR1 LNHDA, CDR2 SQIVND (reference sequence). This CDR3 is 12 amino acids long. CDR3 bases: TGTGCCAGTAACATGTGGAACACTGAAGCTTTCTTT. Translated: CASNMWNTEAFF.

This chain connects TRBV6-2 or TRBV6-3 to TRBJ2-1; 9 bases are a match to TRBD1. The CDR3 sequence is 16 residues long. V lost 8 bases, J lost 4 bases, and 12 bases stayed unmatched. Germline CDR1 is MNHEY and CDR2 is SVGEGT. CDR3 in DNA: TGTGCCAGCGGTTGGGCTCCGGGACAGGGATACAATGAGCAGTTCTTC. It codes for CASGWAPGQGYNEQFF.

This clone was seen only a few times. CDR3 sequence: CASSRGAASGGYNEQFF. The CDR3, as DNA: TGCGCCAGCAGCAGGGGAGCTGCTTCGGGAGGCTACAATGAGCAGTTCTTC. This chain connects TRBV5-1 to TRBJ2-1; 7 bases are a match to TRBD2. V lost 4 bases to trimming and J lost 3 bases; unmatched junction nucleotides: 13. CDR1 is SGHRS and CDR2 is YFSETQ in the germline V gene. CDR3 length: 17 residues.

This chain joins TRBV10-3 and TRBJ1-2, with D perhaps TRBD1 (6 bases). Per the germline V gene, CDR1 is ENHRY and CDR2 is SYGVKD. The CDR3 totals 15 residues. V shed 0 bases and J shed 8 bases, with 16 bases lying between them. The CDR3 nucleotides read TGTGCCATCAGTGAGTCGGGGGAGGGGGAGATCGGCTACACCTTC. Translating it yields CAISESGEGEIGYTF.

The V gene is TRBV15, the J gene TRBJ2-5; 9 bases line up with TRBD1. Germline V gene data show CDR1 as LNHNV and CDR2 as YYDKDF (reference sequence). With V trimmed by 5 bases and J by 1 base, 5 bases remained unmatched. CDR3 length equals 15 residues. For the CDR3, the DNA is TGTGCCACCAGCGAGGGACAGGGTGGCCAAGAGACCCAGTACTTC. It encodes CATSEGQGGQETQYF.

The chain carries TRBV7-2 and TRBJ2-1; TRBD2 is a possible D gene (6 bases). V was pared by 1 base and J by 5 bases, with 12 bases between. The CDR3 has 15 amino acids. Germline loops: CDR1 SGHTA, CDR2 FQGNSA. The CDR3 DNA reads TGTGCCAGCAGCTTAGGAGGGAGGAGAGACAATGAGCAGTTCTTC. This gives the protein CASSLGGRRDNEQFF.